The rows below give T cell receptor beta chains drawn from one sample of a study of blood T cell repertoires in COVID-19. Sequencing used immunoSEQ multiplex PCR; TCRdb keeps in-frame clones, though not all of them. The data contain under 450,000 clones, roughly 90% of them seen just once; the ten biggest clones take up 7.1%. Sequences were obtained from peripheral blood. The receptors here all came from a woman in her fifties or sixties with COVID-19, enrolled during active disease. The CDR3 runs from the conserved cysteine through the conserved F or W. Fields, in order: clone size, D gene, J gene, V gene, CDR3 protein, CDR3 DNA. A D gene is named only where the DNA matches it firmly. Not every row has a clone size; where given, it reads once, few, many or a size class.

- - TRBJ1-6 TRBV5-4 CASSLSSQGPSHF TGTGCCAGCAGCTTGTCTTCCCAGGGCCCTTCCCACTTT
- TRBD1 TRBJ2-7 TRBV7-3 CASSPDRGYEQYF TGTGCCAGCAGCCCCGACAGGGGCTACGAGCAGTACTTC
few - TRBJ2-3 TRBV7-2 CASSLGLQGGIDTQYF TGTGCCAGCAGCTTAGGGTTGCAGGGCGGTATAGATACGCAGTATTTT
- TRBD2 TRBJ2-5 TRBV4-1 CASSQLAGIQETQYF TGCGCCAGCAGCCAGCTAGCGGGGATCCAAGAGACCCAGTACTTC
- - TRBJ1-5 TRBV9 CASSLRMNQPQHF TGTGCCAGCAGCCTACGCATGAATCAGCCCCAGCATTTT
- TRBD2 TRBJ2-7 TRBV6-2/TRBV6-3 CASSYGGGAEQYF TGTGCCAGCAGTTACGGCGGGGGGGCCGAGCAGTACTTC
- TRBD1 TRBJ1-3 TRBV9 CASSPRTGSGNTIYF TGTGCCAGCAGCCCCCGGACAGGCTCTGGAAACACCATATATTTT
- - TRBJ1-1 TRBV19 CASSIRGLSTEAFF TGTGCCAGTAGTATCCGGGGTCTGAGCACTGAAGCTTTCTTT
- - TRBJ1-1 TRBV27 CASSLSWGQPLF TGTGCCAGCAGTTTATCGTGGGGACAACCTCTATTT
- TRBD1 TRBJ2-1 TRBV10-3 CAIRGQGTYNEQFF TGTGCCATCAGGGGACAGGGAACCTACAATGAGCAGTTCTTC
- - TRBJ1-1 TRBV9 CASSVGLGAHEAFF TGTGCCAGCAGCGTAGGCTTGGGCGCCCATGAAGCTTTCTTT
- - TRBJ2-7 TRBV2 CASRGGGDEQYF TGTGCCAGCAGGGGTGGAGGCGACGAGCAGTACTTC
- TRBD1 TRBJ1-1 TRBV30 CAWRGQGAFNTEAFF TGTGCCTGGAGGGGACAGGGGGCATTTAACACTGAAGCTTTCTTT
- TRBD2 TRBJ2-7 TRBV9 CASSPSGGRKEQYF TGTGCCAGCAGCCCCTCCGGGGGGAGGAAGGAGCAGTACTTC
- TRBD2 TRBJ2-5 TRBV7-2 CASSLGSGGAEQQTQYF TGTGCCAGCAGCTTAGGTAGCGGGGGGGCCGAGCAACAGACCCAGTACTTC
- - TRBJ1-5 TRBV2 CASRETGNQPQHF TGTGCCAGCAGAGAGACAGGAAATCAGCCCCAGCATTTT
- - TRBJ1-2 TRBV5-6 CASSSPGAYGYTF TGTGCCAGCAGCTCACCAGGGGCCTATGGCTACACCTTC
- - TRBJ2-5 TRBV2 CASSNRDSSAETQYF TGTGCCAGCAGCAACCGGGACTCCTCCGCCGAGACCCAGTACTTC
- TRBD1 TRBJ2-1 TRBV2 CATNRPGQERSRSYNEQFF TGTGCCACCAATAGACCGGGACAGGAAAGGTCGAGGTCCTACAATGAGCAGTTCTTC
- TRBD1 TRBJ2-5 TRBV27 CASRLIPTGGAGTQYF TGTGCCAGCCGGCTGATTCCAACAGGGGGCGCTGGGACCCAGTACTTC
- - TRBJ1-1 TRBV13 CASSLDRSPEAFF TGTGCCAGCAGCCTCGACAGATCGCCTGAAGCTTTCTTT